This T cell receptor (beta chain) is drawn from a study of blood T cells in healthy people across ages. Study details: Per two T cells, about one barcoded beta molecule was captured through template switching.

A J-beta primer mix and a sample-barcoded 5' primer were used in a second PCR of roughly 7 to 12 cycles. Each TCR beta cDNA got a 12-nucleotide random molecular identifier. TCRdb analysed the 5' RACE reads with MiXCR anew, one entry per CDR3 protein. The data contain hundreds of thousands of distinct CDR3 sequences, approximately 48% of them singletons. Germline loops: CDR1 MGHRA, CDR2 YSYEKL. The V gene end was trimmed by 5 bases and the J gene end by 0 bases; junction bases not matched to a gene: 12. The CDR3 sequence is 18 residues long. This clonotype has just a few counts. Sequencing was performed on blood. The TCR comes from a man between 60 and 70 years old in good health. The V call is TRBV4-1, the J call TRBJ1-5; 8 bases agree with TRBD1. The CDR3 coding sequence is TGCGCCAGCAGCTCTCGGACAGGGAAGGGGGATAGCAATCAGCCCCAGCATTTT. Translation gives CASSSRTGKGDSNQPQHF.